This T cell receptor beta chain is from a study of blood T cell repertoires in COVID-19. Turning to the study itself: Sites across the United States, Italy and Spain contributed samples from acute and convalescent COVID-19. The cDNA or gDNA used as material had been derived from T cells, B-cell-depleted T cells, or PBMCs.

Sequencing used immunoSEQ multiplex PCR; TCRdb keeps in-frame clones, though not all of them. The table lists a few hundred thousand clones, 87% of them singletons. Germline V lookup: CDR1 MNHEY, CDR2 SMNVEV (reference sequence). Deletions cut 2 bases from V and 0 bases from J, with 11 bases between. The CDR3 consists of 16 residues. The receptor's source is a man in his sixties who had recovered from COVID-19. Material for sequencing was peripheral blood. V is TRBV27 and J is TRBJ1-3; D gene ambiguous. CDR3 nucleotides: TGTGCCAGCAGTTTAAAAGCGGATTTCTCTGGAAACACCATATATTTT. Translation gives CASSLKADFSGNTIYF.